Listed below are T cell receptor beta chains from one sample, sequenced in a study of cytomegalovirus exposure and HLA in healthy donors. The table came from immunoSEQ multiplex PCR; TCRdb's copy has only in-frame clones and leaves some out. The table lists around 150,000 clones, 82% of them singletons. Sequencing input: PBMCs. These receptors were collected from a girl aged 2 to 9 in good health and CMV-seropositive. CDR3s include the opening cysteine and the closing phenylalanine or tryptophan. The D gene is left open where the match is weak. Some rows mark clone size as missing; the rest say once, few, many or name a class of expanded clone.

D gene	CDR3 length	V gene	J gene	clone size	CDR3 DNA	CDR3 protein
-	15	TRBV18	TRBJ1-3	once	TGTGCCAGCTCACTCGGGGGGCTCTCTGGAAACACCATATATTTT	CASSLGGLSGNTIYF
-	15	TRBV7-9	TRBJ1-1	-	TGTGCCAGCAGCTTATACTCGCGACATTACACTGAAGCTTTCTTT	CASSLYSRHYTEAFF
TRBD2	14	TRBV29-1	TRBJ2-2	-	TGCAGCGTTGAACTAGCGGGAGATCACGGGGAGCTGTTTTTT	CSVELAGDHGELFF
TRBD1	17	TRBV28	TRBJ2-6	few	TGTGCCAGCAGTTTACGACAGGGGTATACCGGGGCCAACGTCCTGACTTTC	CASSLRQGYTGANVLTF
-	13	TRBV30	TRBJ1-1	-	TGTGCCTGGATGTCCTCTGCGGGCACTGAAGCTTTCTTT	CAWMSSAGTEAFF
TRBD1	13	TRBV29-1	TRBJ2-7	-	TGCAGCGTCCTGACAGGGGGGGGAGGGGAGCAGTACTTC	CSVLTGGGGEQYF
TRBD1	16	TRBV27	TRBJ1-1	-	TGTGCCAGCACCAGGGGGCGGGGGTTACAGAACACTGAAGCTTTCTTT	CASTRGRGLQNTEAFF
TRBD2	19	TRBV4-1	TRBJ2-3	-	TGCGCCAGCAGCCAACGACCGATTTTAGCGGGTACGAGCACAGATACGCAGTATTTT	CASSQRPILAGTSTDTQYF
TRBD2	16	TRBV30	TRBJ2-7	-	TGTGCCTGGAGTGTCCCTTCGGGCGGGAGGGGCTACGAGCAGTACTTC	CAWSVPSGGRGYEQYF
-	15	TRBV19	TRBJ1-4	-	TGTGCCAGTAGTGATCCAGGGCTGGCTAGAGAAAAACTGTTTTTT	CASSDPGLAREKLFF
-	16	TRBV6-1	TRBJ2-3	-	TGTGCCAGCAGTGAAGTTTTGGCGGAGAGCACAGATACGCAGTATTTT	CASSEVLAESTDTQYF
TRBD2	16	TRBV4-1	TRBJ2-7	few	TGCGCCAGCAGCCAACCCCGGACTAGCGGGATCTACGAGCAGTACTTC	CASSQPRTSGIYEQYF
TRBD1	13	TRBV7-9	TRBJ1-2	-	TGTGCCAGCAGCTTGGGGACAGCGTATGGCTACACCTTC	CASSLGTAYGYTF
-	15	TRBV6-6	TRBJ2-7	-	TGTGCCAGCAGCCTAGAACAGGGTTTAGGCTACGAGCAGTACTTC	CASSLEQGLGYEQYF
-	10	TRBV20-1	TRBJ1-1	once	TGCAGTGCTTTCGGCACTGAAGCTTTCTTT	CSAFGTEAFF